This T cell receptor (beta chain) came from a study of T-cell reconstitution after alpha-beta-depleted transplantation in children. Comments on this clonotype: Its cognate antigen is unknown. A much more abundant neighbour one base away suggests this may be a read error. The conserved final phenylalanine or tryptophan is absent from the CDR3, which likely points to a read error.

Preparing the TCRbeta library involved the use of unique molecular identifiers. Each CDR3 protein is one row after TCRdb ran MiXCR on the PCR reads. In the table there are about 490,000 distinct CDR3 sequences, about 10% of which are singletons. Findings and limits, study-wide: As was reported, about two months after transplant, alpha-beta T cells came from several hundred expanded graft clones. Most T-cell counts and diversity one year after the transplant came from T cells that were newly produced.

The CDR3 totals 10 residues. In germline, CDR1 is DFQATT, CDR2 SNEGSKA (reference sequence). V shed 6 bases and J shed 6 bases, with 6 bases lying between them. This chain uses TRBV20-1 with TRBJ2-1; D call uncertain. This specimen consisted of PBMCs, obtained before TCRalphabeta/CD19-depleted stem cell transplant. This sequence was found in a child aged 2-15 years with inherited bone marrow failure, due to receive a stem cell transplant. CDR3 sequence: CSAIGNEQFL. In DNA, the CDR3 is TGCAGTGCCATAGGCAATGAGCAGTTCCTC.